The rows below give T cell receptor beta chains drawn from one sample of a study of T cells in Graves' hyperthyroidism and ophthalmopathy. TCRdb independently ran MiXCR on the multiplex PCR reads; one entry per CDR3 protein. The sample includes 490,000 or so distinct CDR3 sequences, about 16% seen only once; the top ten take approximately 30%. The material sequenced was blood. The receptor set was obtained from a young woman with Graves' ophthalmopathy. The CDR3 runs from the conserved cysteine through the conserved F or W. The D gene is left open where the match is weak. Rows may omit the clone size; those that give it use once, few, many or a size class.

D	V	size	J	DNA	CDR3
TRBD2	TRBV28	many	TRBJ2-6	TGTGCCACCCGGTCTAGCGGGAGGGCTGAGGCCAACGTCCTGACTTTC	CATRSSGRAEANVLTF
-	TRBV7-9	-	TRBJ1-4	TGTGCCAGCAGCACCGACAGCGCAACTAATGAAAAACTGTTTTTT	CASSTDSATNEKLFF
TRBD2	TRBV7-2	-	TRBJ2-2	TGTGCCAGCAGCCCGTTAGCGGGAGGGGGTAGAACCGGGGAGCTGTTTTTT	CASSPLAGGGRTGELFF
-	TRBV18	many	TRBJ2-7	TGTGCCAGCTCACCGGGGGACAAATCCTCCTACGAGCAGTACTTC	CASSPGDKSSYEQYF
-	TRBV20-1	many	TRBJ2-1	TGCAGTGCTATCTCCGGGAGAGACAATGAGCAGTTCTTC	CSAISGRDNEQFF
-	TRBV5-1	many	TRBJ2-2	TGCGCCAGCAGCTTGTCCACCACGGGAAGGGAGCTGTTTTTT	CASSLSTTGRELFF
-	TRBV14	-	TRBJ2-1	TGTGCCACCCAGGCGTTAAGCTCCTACAATGAGCAGTTCTTC	CATQALSSYNEQFF
TRBD2	TRBV7-3	-	TRBJ2-1	TGTGCCAGCAGCTTAGCAGCGGGAGAGTCCTACAGTGAGCAGTTCTTC	CASSLAAGESYSEQFF
-	TRBV4-2	-	TRBJ2-5	TGTGCCAGCAGCCAAGATTATCCCTTGGGGTCCCAAGAGACCCAGTACTTC	CASSQDYPLGSQETQYF
TRBD1	TRBV20-1	-	TRBJ2-5	TGCACTGGGACAGACCAAGAGACCCAGTACTTC	CTGTDQETQYF
TRBD2	TRBV20-1	-	TRBJ2-1	TGCAGTGCTAGAGACCCCGGGACTAGCGGACGATACAATGAGCAGTTCTTC	CSARDPGTSGRYNEQFF
-	TRBV6-1	many	TRBJ1-5	TGTGCCAGCAGTGAGAGGACCATGCGCAATCAGCCCCAGCATTTT	CASSERTMRNQPQHF
-	TRBV11-2	-	TRBJ2-7	TGTGCCAGCAGCGCCGGACAGAGGTACGAGCAGTACTTC	CASSAGQRYEQYF
-	TRBV6-1	many	TRBJ2-7	TGTGCCAGCAGCAACGATATCACAGGGATCGGCTACGAGCAGTACTTC	CASSNDITGIGYEQYF
TRBD2	TRBV12-3/TRBV12-4	-	TRBJ2-1	TGTGCCAGCAGTTACAGGACTAGTTGGGGAACCAATGAGCAGTTCTTC	CASSYRTSWGTNEQFF
TRBD2	TRBV27	-	TRBJ2-1	TGTGCCAGCAGTTTTGTAGCGGGAGGGCCGAGTGAGCAGTTCTTC	CASSFVAGGPSEQFF
TRBD2	TRBV6-1	many	TRBJ2-7	TGTGCCAGCAGTGATGTCCTAGCGGGAGCGGTAGAGCAGTACTTC	CASSDVLAGAVEQYF
-	TRBV5-1	many	TRBJ2-7	TGCGCCAGCAGCCCGTGGGACGCCATCGCGGCCGAGCAGTACTTC	CASSPWDAIAAEQYF
-	TRBV3-1	many	TRBJ2-2	TGTGCCAGCAGCCAAGTAGGCAGCACCGGGGAGCTGTTTTTT	CASSQVGSTGELFF
-	TRBV19	few	TRBJ1-1	TGTGCCAGTAGGGATCGGGGGGCCATGAACACTGAAGCTTTCTTT	CASRDRGAMNTEAFF
TRBD2	TRBV9	few	TRBJ2-3	TGTGCCAGCAGCGCCAGACTAGCGGCAGATACGCAGTATTTT	CASSARLAADTQYF
-	TRBV30	many	TRBJ2-7	TGTGCCTGGAGTGGTCAGAGCTCCTACGAGCAGTACTTC	CAWSGQSSYEQYF
-	TRBV20-1	many	TRBJ2-7	TGCAGTGCTAGAGATAGGGCGGGAATAGACTACGAGCAGTACTTC	CSARDRAGIDYEQYF
TRBD1	TRBV13	many	TRBJ2-1	TGTGCCAGCAGCTATTCCGGGACAGGGGCTCTCAATGAGCAGTTCTTC	CASSYSGTGALNEQFF
TRBD1	TRBV27	few	TRBJ2-2	TGTGCCAGCAGGGGGGGACAGGCGAACACCGGGGAGCTGTTTTTT	CASRGGQANTGELFF
-	TRBV10-1	many	TRBJ2-1	TGCGCCAGCAGTGTAGCGGCCTACAATGAGCAGTTCTTC	CASSVAAYNEQFF
-	TRBV6-1	few	TRBJ1-1	TGTGCCAGCACTTACGACCGGAACACTGAAGCTTTCTTT	CASTYDRNTEAFF
-	TRBV20-1	many	TRBJ2-5	TGCAGTGCTACCCCTGGTTGGCAGCGATACCAAGAGACCCAGTACTTC	CSATPGWQRYQETQYF
-	TRBV27	many	TRBJ1-2	TGTGCCAGCAGTTCCCGGGCCCAAAACTATGGCTACACCTTC	CASSSRAQNYGYTF